This T cell receptor beta chain derives from a study of chemoradiotherapy in HPV16-positive cancers. Overall study: Functional T-cell assays on a couple of HPV16-positive patients' cells defined candidate HPV-specific clones and common TCR motifs.

Trimming left V 4 bases short and J 2 bases short, with 11 bases between. Per the germline V gene, CDR1 is SQVTM and CDR2 is ANQGSEA. This CDR3 is 13 amino acids long. Method: immunoSEQ multiplex PCR; TCRdb's copy keeps in-frame clones and lacks some. The sample contains around 30,000 clones, roughly 87% of which appear only once. A remark on this clone: The antigen is undetermined.

Study conclusions and caveats: HPV-responsive T-cell expansion during chemoradiotherapy was linked to improved recurrence-free survival in HPV16-positive patients.

The origin of this receptor is a human donor with HPV-associated anogenital cancer. V usage is TRBV29-1 and J usage is TRBJ1-2; the D gene is possibly TRBD1 (6 bases). Sample: blood, taken from a patient who underwent chemoradiotherapy. The CDR3 loop reads CSVAVGGNYGYTF. The CDR3 DNA is TGCAGCGTTGCGGTAGGGGGGAACTATGGCTACACCTTC. The full variable domain, rest sourced from reference TRBV29-1 and TRBJ1-2, is SAVISQKPSRDICQRGTSLTIQCQVDSQVTMMFWYRQQPGQSLTLIATANQGSEATYESGFVIDKFPISRPNLTFSTLTVSNMSPEDSSIYLCSVAVGGNYGYTFGSGTRLTVV.